This T cell receptor beta chain was observed in a study of blood T cell repertoires in COVID-19. Study overall: Sources were T cells, B-cell-depleted T cells, or PBMCs; the material itself was cDNA or gDNA.

The CDR3 length is 15 residues. J lost 7 bases, V lost 7 bases, and 6 bases had no gene match. Germline assignment: CDR1 SNHLY and CDR2 FYNNEI. Assay used: immunoSEQ multiplex PCR; TCRdb lists only in-frame clones, some missing. Counted here are about 200,000 clones, around 81% occurring once; the ten biggest clones make up 7% to 9%. Participants spanned ages about 18 to 90 years and resided in 20 to 30 US areas. Sequencing used PBMCs or T cells enriched from blood (not recorded which). This receptor was taken from a man in his forties who had recovered from COVID-19. The V and J genes are TRBV2 and TRBJ2-1; 14 nucleotides agree with TRBD2. Here the CDR3 reads CASTTSGGAMNEQFF. CDR3 in DNA: TGTGCCAGCACGACTAGCGGGGGGGCCATGAATGAGCAGTTCTTC. Complete variable domain (other parts from reference TRBV2 and TRBJ2-1): EPEVTQTPSHQVTQMGQEVILRCVPISNHLYFYWYRQILGQKVEFLVSFYNNEISEKSEIFDDQFSVERPDGSNFTLKIRSTKLEDSAMYFCASTTSGGAMNEQFFGPGTRLTVL.